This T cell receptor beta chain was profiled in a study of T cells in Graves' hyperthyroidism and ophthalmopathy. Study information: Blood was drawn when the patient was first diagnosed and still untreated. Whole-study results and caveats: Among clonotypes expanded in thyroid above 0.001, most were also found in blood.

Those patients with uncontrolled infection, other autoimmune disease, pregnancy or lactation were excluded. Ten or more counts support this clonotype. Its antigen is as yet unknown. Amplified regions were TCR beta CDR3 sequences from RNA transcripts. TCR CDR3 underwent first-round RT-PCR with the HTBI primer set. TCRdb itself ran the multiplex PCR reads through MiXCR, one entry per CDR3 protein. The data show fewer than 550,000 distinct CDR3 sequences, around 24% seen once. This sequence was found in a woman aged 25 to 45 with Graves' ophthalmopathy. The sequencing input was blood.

CDR3 amino acids: CASSPDSYQETQYF. CDR3 nucleotide sequence: TGTGCCAGCAGTCCAGATTCGTACCAAGAGACCCAGTACTTC. The V and J genes are TRBV27 and TRBJ2-5; D gene ambiguous. Trimming cost V 5 bases and J 0 bases, with 10 bases left between them. The CDR3 is 14 residues long. Germline V gene data show CDR1 as MNHEY and CDR2 as SMNVEV (reference sequence).